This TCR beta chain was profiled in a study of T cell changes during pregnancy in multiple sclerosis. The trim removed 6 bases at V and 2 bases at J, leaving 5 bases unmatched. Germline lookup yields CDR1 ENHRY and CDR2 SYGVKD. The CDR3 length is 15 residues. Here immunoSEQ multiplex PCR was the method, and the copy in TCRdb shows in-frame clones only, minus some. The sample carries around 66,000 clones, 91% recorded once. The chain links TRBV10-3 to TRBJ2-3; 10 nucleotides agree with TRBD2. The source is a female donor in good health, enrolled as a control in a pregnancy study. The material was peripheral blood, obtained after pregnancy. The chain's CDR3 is CAISLLAGNTDTQYF. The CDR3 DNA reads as TGTGCCATCAGCTTACTAGCGGGGAACACAGATACGCAGTATTTT.